These 27 T cell receptor beta chains were all obtained from the same sample, sequenced in a study of blood T cell repertoires in COVID-19. Data came from immunoSEQ multiplex PCR; TCRdb stores just in-frame clones and leaves some out. The sample lists around 140,000 clones, more than 75% occurring once. The sample comprised peripheral blood. The receptors stem from a man aged 45-60 years who had recovered from COVID-19.

The V and J genes are TRBV4-1 and TRBJ2-7; the D gene is possibly TRBD1 (6 bases). Germline assignment: CDR1 MGHRA and CDR2 YSYEKL. Trimming left V 1 base short and J 2 bases short, with 9 bases between. This CDR3 comprises 14 residues. The CDR3 reads CASSQGTVTYEQYF. The DNA for the CDR3 is TGCGCCAGCAGCCAAGGGACAGTAACCTACGAGCAGTACTTC.

The genes are TRBV7-9 and TRBJ2-1; tentative D call: TRBD2 (5 bases). V shed 4 bases and J shed 3 bases, with 25 bases lying between them. From germline, CDR1 is SEHNR and CDR2 FQNEAQ (reference sequence). The CDR3 covers 19 residues. The CDR3 DNA sequence: TGTGCCAGCAGCTCAGTACTTTTTTCGGGGAAATTGGGCTACAATGAGCAGTTCTTC. The encoded protein is CASSSVLFSGKLGYNEQFF.

This chain joins TRBV19 and TRBJ2-3, with TRBD2 matching over 7 bases. Trimming at V came to 5 bases and at J to 1 base, leaving 12 bases not matched to a gene. The CDR3 covers 17 residues. From germline, CDR1 is LNHDA and CDR2 SQIVND (reference sequence). The CDR3 region has the DNA TGTGCCAGTAGTTCCAATCGCGGGACTACTGGCACAGATACGCAGTATTTT. Amino acid sequence: CASSSNRGTTGTDTQYF.

The gene calls are TRBV7-2 and TRBJ1-1; TRBD1 matches at 7 bases. This CDR3 is 13 amino acids long. Germline CDR1 reads SGHTA; CDR2 reads FQGNSA. With 5 bases clipped from V and 1 base from J, the junction kept 1 base outside the gene matches. The chain's CDR3 is CASSGDRNTEAFF. The CDR3 DNA is TGTGCCAGCAGCGGGGACAGGAACACTGAAGCTTTCTTT.

The rearrangement uses TRBV7-8 and TRBJ1-4; TRBD1 is a possible D gene (5 bases). The germline V gene encodes CDR1 SGHVS and CDR2 FQNEAQ. Trimming stripped 1 base from V and 8 bases from J, with 14 bases between. CDR3 length: 15 amino acids. The CDR3 DNA sequence: TGTGCCAGCAGCTTAGTGGGGGACTTGGGGGAAAAACTGTTTTTT. It translates to CASSLVGDLGEKLFF.

This clone has just a few counts. The rearrangement joins TRBV25-1 to TRBJ2-6; TRBD1 aligns across 8 bases. After removal of 4 bases from V and 0 bases from J, the junction contained 8 bases not matched to a gene. The germline gives CDR1 MGHDK, CDR2 SYGVNS. The CDR3 runs 18 residues. CDR3 coding DNA: TGTGCCAGCAGTGCCCCTGGACAGGGCGTCTCTGGGGCCAACGTCCTGACTTTC. The encoded protein is CASSAPGQGVSGANVLTF.

This clone was recorded once. The chain employs TRBV29-1 and TRBJ2-1, with D possibly TRBD1 on 6 matching bases. Trimming removed 6 bases from V and 9 bases from J, with 24 bases in between. Germline CDR1 and CDR2: SQVTM and ANQGSEA. The length of the CDR3 is 15 residues. The CDR3 bases are TGCAGCGTCCAGGGGTCTTTTGGTGAACCAGCTGAGCAGTTCTTC. It codes for CSVQGSFGEPAEQFF.

A few counts support this clone. V is TRBV10-1 and J is TRBJ2-6; TRBD1 matches 12 bases. From germline, CDR1 is WNHNN and CDR2 SYGVQD (reference sequence). The ends lost 2 bases at V and 4 bases at J; junction bases unmatched: 6. There are 18 residues in the CDR3. The CDR3 loop reads CASSEVGTGGGGANVLTF. CDR3 sequence (DNA): TGCGCCAGCAGTGAGGTTGGGACAGGGGGCGGAGGGGCCAACGTCCTGACTTTC.

V gene TRBV4-3 combines with J gene TRBJ1-4; D ambiguous. The V and J ends lost 1 base and 8 bases respectively, with 8 bases between them. Germline values: CDR1 LGHNA, CDR2 YSLEER. The CDR3 runs to 13 residues. CDR3 loop: CASSQGRGEKLFF. The CDR3 DNA sequence: TGCGCCAGCAGCCAAGGGCGCGGGGAAAAACTGTTTTTT.

The sample holds one count of this clone. The chain is built from TRBV14 and TRBJ2-7, with TRBD2 as a possible D gene (7 bases). Germline V CDR1 and CDR2: SGHDN, FVKESK. The V and J ends lost 0 bases and 5 bases respectively, with 17 bases between them. This CDR3 has 16 amino acids. The CDR3 loop is CASSQDGGGASNEQYF. In DNA form, the CDR3 reads TGTGCCAGCAGCCAAGATGGCGGGGGCGCCAGCAACGAGCAGTACTTC.

The chain employs TRBV15 and TRBJ1-1, with D possibly matching TRBD1 (6 bases). The CDR3 spans 12 residues. CDR1 is LNHNV and CDR2 is YYDKDF in the germline V gene (reference sequence). V lost 2 bases and J 8 bases, leaving 9 bases between the germline ends. The CDR3 DNA follows: TGTGCCACCAGCAGATATGACAGGGAAGCTTTCTTT. The encoded protein is CATSRYDREAFF.

The chain is built from TRBV10-3 and TRBJ2-7; possible D gene TRBD1, 8 bases. Between the trimmed V and J ends, which lost 4 bases and 6 bases, there was a span of 16 bases. CDR3 length: 14 residues. The germline gives CDR1 ENHRY, CDR2 SYGVKD. DNA for the CDR3: TGTGCCATCAGTGGACGGACAGGGAGGGGCGAGCAGTACTTC. This codes for CAISGRTGRGEQYF.

The chain combines TRBV21-1 with TRBJ1-3; TRBD1 reflects the table's D call only, with no check against the DNA. TRBV21-1 corresponds to a pseudogene. This CDR3 is built from 15 residues. The CDR3 loop reads CASSGSGPSGNTIYF. CDR3 coding DNA: TGTGCCAGCAGCGGTTCAGGTCCCTCTGGAAACACCATATATTTT.

The chain links TRBV27 to TRBJ2-3; a possible D gene is TRBD2 (7 bases). There are 16 residues in the CDR3. CDR1 and CDR2 (germline): MNHEY, SMNVEV (reference sequence). With 5 bases removed from V and 4 bases from J, the gap between germline ends came to 19 bases. The CDR3 nucleotides read TGTGCCAGCAGTACACGCCTGGGGGGGGGCCCAGATACGCAGTATTTT. Its translation is CASSTRLGGGPDTQYF.

The rearrangement uses TRBV2 and TRBJ1-1, with D maybe TRBD1 (6 bases). CDR1 SNHLY and CDR2 FYNNEI come from the germline V gene. Trimming stripped 4 bases from V and 0 bases from J, with 9 bases between. CDR3 length: 14 amino acids. This chain's CDR3 is CASSGGGLNTEAFF. In DNA form, the CDR3 reads TGTGCCAGCAGTGGAGGGGGTTTGAACACTGAAGCTTTCTTT. Full variable domain (rest looked up from reference TRBV2 and TRBJ1-1): EPEVTQTPSHQVTQMGQEVILRCVPISNHLYFYWYRQILGQKVEFLVSFYNNEISEKSEIFDDQFSVERPDGSNFTLKIRSTKLEDSAMYFCASSGGGLNTEAFFGQGTRLTVV.

In its sample, this clone was seen once. V gene TRBV18 combines with J gene TRBJ1-1; TRBD1 agrees at 9 bases. The CDR3 length is 16 residues. Germline V gene data show CDR1 as KGHSH and CDR2 as LQKENI. Trimming removed 5 bases from V and 3 bases from J; junction bases left unmatched: 10. The CDR3 region has the DNA TGTGCCAGCTCATTTGGACAGGGGAGTTTTGACACTGAAGCTTTCTTT. Translation gives CASSFGQGSFDTEAFF.

This chain joins TRBV30 and TRBJ1-1; 9 nucleotides agree with TRBD1. Trimming took 1 base from V and 4 from J; bases not matched to a gene: 1. The CDR3 contains 13 residues. CDR1 and CDR2 (germline): GTSNPN, SVGIG (reference sequence). DNA of the CDR3: TGTGCCTGGAGTGGGACAGGGGCCACTGAAGCTTTCTTT. Translated, it gives CAWSGTGATEAFF.

The chain recombines TRBV10-3 with TRBJ2-1, with TRBD1 matching over 11 bases. Germline CDR1 is ENHRY and CDR2 is SYGVKD. This CDR3 spans 15 amino acids. V lost 4 bases and J lost 7; bases outside the gene matches: 6. CDR3: CAISVTGTGGNEQFF. The CDR3 bases are TGTGCCATCAGTGTTACCGGGACAGGGGGTAATGAGCAGTTCTTC.

This clone was counted between two and nine times. V usage is TRBV29-1 and J usage is TRBJ1-1; tentative D call: TRBD1 (6 bases). Germline values: CDR1 SQVTM, CDR2 ANQGSEA. The CDR3 has 15 residues. The V end was cut by 7 bases, the J end by 1 base, with 19 bases between. The CDR3 nucleotides read TGCAGCGCCAAATACTCCGGGACACAGAACACTGAAGCTTTCTTT. As protein: CSAKYSGTQNTEAFF. Together with reference TRBV29-1 and TRBJ1-1, the CDR3 gives the full variable domain: SAVISQKPSRDICQRGTSLTIQCQVDSQVTMMFWYRQQPGQSLTLIATANQGSEATYESGFVIDKFPISRPNLTFSTLTVSNMSPEDSSIYLCSAKYSGTQNTEAFFGQGTRLTVV.

This chain uses TRBV7-2 with TRBJ1-2; 8 bases line up with TRBD1. Trimming took 2 bases from V and 7 from J; bases not matched to a gene: 9. Germline V lookup: CDR1 SGHTA, CDR2 FQGNSA. There are 15 residues in the CDR3. The CDR3 here is CASSLQGAVRSGYTF. In DNA form, the CDR3 reads TGTGCCAGCAGCTTACAGGGGGCGGTTCGATCTGGCTACACCTTC.

This clone is a singleton in its sample. The chain has TRBV9 and TRBJ1-3; weak D call: TRBD1 (5 bases). Trimming stripped 4 bases from V and 1 base from J, with 12 bases between. Germline CDR1 and CDR2: SGDLS and YYNGEE. This CDR3 is 15 amino acids long. Here the CDR3 DNA reads TGTGCCAGCAGCCTACCCAGGGCATCTGGAAACACCATATATTTT. It yields the protein CASSLPRASGNTIYF.

The chain combines TRBV12-3 or TRBV12-4 with TRBJ2-7; D call uncertain. V lost 5 bases, J lost 2 bases, and 10 bases lay in between. The CDR3 spans 13 residues. As DNA, the CDR3 is TGTGCCAGCAGTGGTCAACTCCCCTACGAGCAGTACTTC. Its protein product is CASSGQLPYEQYF.

The rearrangement links TRBV10-3 to TRBJ1-5; no clear D gene. There are 14 residues in the CDR3. CDR1 ENHRY and CDR2 SYGVKD come from the germline V gene. The V gene lost 2 bases and the J gene lost 3 bases, with 8 bases spanning the gap. Here the CDR3 reads CAISEGGDNQPQHF. The CDR3 region has the DNA TGTGCCATCAGTGAGGGCGGAGACAATCAGCCCCAGCATTTT.

This clone was found a few times. The V gene is TRBV4-2, the J gene TRBJ1-2; 9 bases are shared with TRBD1. CDR3 length: 16 residues. Per the germline V gene, CDR1 is LGHNA and CDR2 is YNFKEQ. V lost 5 bases to trimming and J lost 6 bases; unmatched junction nucleotides: 13. CDR3 residues: CASSETEKDRGHGYTF. The CDR3 DNA is TGTGCCAGCAGCGAGACAGAAAAGGACAGGGGACATGGCTACACCTTC.

This clone was recorded once. CDR3: CSVEGNGTGAQWDEAFF. The CDR3 DNA reads as TGCAGCGTTGAAGGGAACGGGACAGGGGCCCAGTGGGATGAAGCTTTCTTT. The chain carries TRBV29-1 and TRBJ1-1; 10 nucleotides align to TRBD1. The CDR3 consists of 17 residues. Germline trimming cut 1 base from V and 7 bases from J; bases unmatched to any gene: 15. Looked up from germline, CDR1 is SQVTM and CDR2 is ANQGSEA.

The V call is TRBV5-6, the J call TRBJ2-7; the match to TRBD2 covers 8 bases. With 4 bases clipped from V and 3 bases from J, the junction kept 12 bases outside the gene matches. The V gene's germline CDR1 is SGHDT and CDR2 YYEEEE. CDR3 size: 16 residues. CDR3 nucleotides: TGTGCCAGCAGCCCCGGGGGGGCCGTAAGAGACTACGAGCAGTACTTC. Translating gives CASSPGGAVRDYEQYF.

The chain employs TRBV5-5 and TRBJ2-5; TRBD1 is a possible D gene (6 bases). CDR3 length: 11 residues. V lost 4 bases and J lost 5, with 6 bases in between. Germline-derived CDR1 and CDR2 are SGHKS and YYEKEE (reference sequence). The CDR3 loop is CASSQGETQYF. Here the CDR3 DNA reads TGTGCCAGCAGCCAGGGGGAGACCCAGTACTTC.